This T cell receptor beta chain was profiled in a study of blood T cell repertoires in COVID-19. In the original processing: Amplification with reference gene primers provided the estimates of nucleated cell counts. Sequenced by immunoSEQ multiplex PCR; TCRdb stores in-frame clones only, minus some. That table supplies the V and J calls and clone size; D and trimming were determined from the DNA. The sample includes a few hundred thousand clones, approximately 89% of them seen just once. Per germline, CDR1 SGDLS and CDR2 YYNGEE. The CDR3 runs 15 residues. V lost 4 bases to trimming and J lost 2 bases; unmatched junction nucleotides: 6.

The source of this sequence is a woman aged 40 to 55 who had recovered from COVID-19. J is TRBJ1-1 and V is TRBV9; 9 bases match TRBD1. The sample consisted of PBMCs or T cells enriched from blood (not recorded which). CDR3 loop: CASSPWTGVNTEAFF. In DNA form, the CDR3 reads TGTGCCAGCAGCCCTTGGACAGGGGTAAACACTGAAGCTTTCTTT.